The 5 T cell receptor beta chains presented below share a single source sample, sequenced in a study of T-cell memory formation after mild COVID-19. TCRdb used MiXCR to reprocess the 5' RACE reads, holding one entry per CDR3 protein. Counted here are some 350,000 distinct CDR3 sequences, roughly 13% occurring once; the ten biggest clones make up roughly a fifth. Sequencing input: PBMCs or a T cell subset sorted from them (not recorded which). These receptors originate from a man between 18 and 29 years old who had mild COVID-19 (a few samples of this study predate the infection). Cell type and time point are not known.

The genes are TRBV27 and TRBJ2-5; 7 bases align to TRBD1. V shed 0 bases and J 4 bases; nucleotides not matched to a gene: 11. There are 17 residues in the CDR3. Germline V lookup: CDR1 MNHEY, CDR2 SMNVEV (reference sequence). The CDR3 loop reads CASSLSVVTGNRETQYF. The CDR3 DNA reads as TGTGCCAGCAGTTTATCGGTGGTGACAGGGAATAGAGAGACCCAGTACTTC.

The table lists this clonotype with a few counts. This chain's CDR3 is CSAPSGGETQYF. The CDR3 DNA reads as TGCAGTGCCCCGTCGGGGGGAGAGACCCAGTACTTC. This chain joins TRBV20-1 and TRBJ2-5, with 7 bases lining up with TRBD2. The CDR3 runs to 12 residues. Germline CDR1 and CDR2: DFQATT and SNEGSKA (reference sequence). J lost 4 bases, V lost 6 bases, and 5 bases had no gene match.

A few counts support this clonotype. The rearrangement joins TRBV28 to TRBJ1-5; D is possibly TRBD1 (5 bases). Germline values: CDR1 MDHEN, CDR2 SYDVKM. CDR3 length: 15 residues. The ends were cut back, 2 bases at V and 2 bases at J, with 10 bases in the middle. The CDR3 DNA is TGTGCCAGCAGTTTACCCGGGACGGGCAATCAGCCCCAGCATTTT. Its translation: CASSLPGTGNQPQHF.

This clonotype occurred a few times. J is TRBJ2-7 and V is TRBV7-9; 8 bases agree with TRBD1. Germline values: CDR1 SEHNR, CDR2 FQNEAQ (reference sequence). The CDR3 is 15 residues long. The ends lost 4 bases at V and 3 bases at J; junction bases unmatched: 8. CDR3 loop: CASSWGTGGYYEQYF. CDR3 DNA sequence: TGTGCCAGCAGCTGGGGGACAGGTGGTTACTACGAGCAGTACTTC.

The rearrangement links TRBV6-2 or TRBV6-3 to TRBJ1-5; D unclear. The V end lost 0 bases, the J end lost 4 bases, and 10 bases lay between the germline ends. The germline V gene encodes CDR1 MNHEY and CDR2 SVGEGT. This CDR3 has 15 residues. CDR3 in amino acids: CASSYSGSPNQPQHF. The DNA of the CDR3 is TGTGCCAGCAGTTACTCGGGAAGTCCGAATCAGCCCCAGCATTTT.